Listed here are 4 T cell receptor beta chains from one sample, sequenced in a study of identical twins. TCRdb reprocessed the 5' RACE reads with MiXCR, giving one entry per CDR3 protein. The table shows approximately 700,000 distinct CDR3 sequences, with roughly 20% occurring only once. These same records also appear under a second study, on T cells expressing NK-cell markers.

The sample comprised PBMCs. The receptors were gathered from a woman aged 18-29 years in good health.

The rearrangement links TRBV15 to TRBJ2-7, with TRBD2 matching over 10 bases. The trim removed 7 bases at V and 3 bases at J, leaving 3 bases unmatched. Germline CDR1 and CDR2: LNHNV and YYDKDF (reference sequence). The CDR3 is 13 amino acids. CDR3 residues: CATNSGRNYEQYF. The CDR3 DNA follows: TGTGCCACCAATAGCGGGAGGAACTACGAGCAGTACTTC.

V is TRBV5-1 and J is TRBJ2-7, with D maybe TRBD1 (8 bases). Trimming removed 4 bases at V and 3 bases at J, with 17 bases between. The CDR3 spans 15 residues. Germline-derived CDR1 and CDR2 are SGHRS and YFSETQ. The CDR3 loop reads CASSPGQGGIYEQYF. CDR3 nucleotide sequence: TGCGCCAGCAGCCCCGGACAGGGAGGGATCTACGAGCAGTACTTC.

The CDR3 bases are TGCAGCGTCCGACAGGGGAGGAAGATGAACACTGAAGCTTTCTTT. Its translation: CSVRQGRKMNTEAFF. J is TRBJ1-1 and V is TRBV29-1; 8 bases match TRBD1. There are 15 residues in the CDR3. The ends lost 6 bases at V and 0 bases at J; junction bases unmatched: 9. Germline CDR1 is SQVTM and CDR2 is ANQGSEA.

The chain links TRBV5-1 to TRBJ2-7; D is perhaps TRBD1 or TRBD2 (5 bases each). CDR3 size: 15 residues. CDR1 is SGHRS, CDR2 YFSETQ, per germline. V was pared by 0 bases and J by 5 bases, with 15 bases between. For the CDR3, the DNA is TGCGCCAGCAGCTTGGTATCGGGACGGAGCAACGAGCAGTACTTC. It translates to CASSLVSGRSNEQYF.